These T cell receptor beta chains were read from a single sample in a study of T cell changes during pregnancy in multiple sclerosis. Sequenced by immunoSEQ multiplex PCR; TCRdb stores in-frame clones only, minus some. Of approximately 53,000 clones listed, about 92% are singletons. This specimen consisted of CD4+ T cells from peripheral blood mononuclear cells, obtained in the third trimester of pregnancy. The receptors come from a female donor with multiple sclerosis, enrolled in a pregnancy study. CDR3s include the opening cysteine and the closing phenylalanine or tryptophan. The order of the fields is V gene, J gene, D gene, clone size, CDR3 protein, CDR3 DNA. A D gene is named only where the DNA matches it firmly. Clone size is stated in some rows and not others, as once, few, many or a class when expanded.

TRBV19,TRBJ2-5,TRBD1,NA,CASSIMAGALPRGETQYF,TGTGCCAGTAGTATTATGGCAGGGGCCCTACCCAGGGGGGAGACCCAGTACTTC
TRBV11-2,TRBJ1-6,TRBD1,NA,CASSRRGLGLSYNSPLHF,TGTGCCAGCAGCCGCAGGGGGCTGGGGTTGTCCTATAATTCACCCCTCCACTTT
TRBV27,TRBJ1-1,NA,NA,CATITGTANTEAFF,TGTGCCACCATCACAGGAACCGCGAACACTGAAGCTTTCTTT
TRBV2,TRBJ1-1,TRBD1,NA,CASRGDRAGNTEAFF,TGTGCCAGCAGAGGCGACAGGGCCGGTAACACTGAAGCTTTCTTT
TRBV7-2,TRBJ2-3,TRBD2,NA,CASSLLAGGRRDTQYF,TGTGCCAGCAGCTTACTAGCGGGGGGGCGGAGAGATACGCAGTATTTT
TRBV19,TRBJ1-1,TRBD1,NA,CASSSTGGGTEAFF,TGTGCCAGTAGTTCTACAGGGGGAGGGACTGAAGCTTTCTTT
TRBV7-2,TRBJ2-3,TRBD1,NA,CASSARTGDADTQYF,TGTGCCAGCAGCGCCAGGACAGGGGACGCAGATACGCAGTATTTT
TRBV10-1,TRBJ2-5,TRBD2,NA,CASSVRDAGGPGCQETQYF,TGCGCCAGCAGTGTGAGGGACGCGGGGGGGCCTGGGTGCCAAGAGACCCAGTACTTC
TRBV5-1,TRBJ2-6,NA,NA,CASSGEGGANVLTF,TGCGCCAGTTCAGGGGAAGGTGGGGCCAACGTCCTGACTTTC
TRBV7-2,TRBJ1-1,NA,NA,CASSRSTTEAFF,TGTGCCAGCAGCCGGAGCACCACTGAAGCTTTCTTT
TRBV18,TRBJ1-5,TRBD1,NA,CASSPLGGIHSNQPQHF,TGTGCCAGCTCACCTCTAGGGGGCATCCATAGCAATCAGCCCCAGCATTTT
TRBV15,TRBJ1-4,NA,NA,CATSRLIGRVNEKLFF,TGTGCCACCAGCCGCTTGATTGGCAGGGTTAATGAAAAACTGTTTTTT
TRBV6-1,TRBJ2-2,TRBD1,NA,CASHRTGIGGELFF,TGTGCCAGCCACCGGACAGGGATTGGCGGGGAGCTGTTTTTT
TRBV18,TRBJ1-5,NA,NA,CASVSDGGSNQPQHF,TGTGCCAGCGTGTCCGACGGCGGAAGCAATCAGCCCCAGCATTTT
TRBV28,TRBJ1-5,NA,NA,CASNASPRPQHF,TGTGCCAGCAACGCCTCCCCCAGACCCCAGCATTTT
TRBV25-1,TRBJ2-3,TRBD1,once,CASSEYQGVGDTQYF,TGTGCCAGCAGTGAATATCAGGGGGTTGGAGATACGCAGTATTTT
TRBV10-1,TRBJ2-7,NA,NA,CASGRFSGTYEQYF,TGCGCCAGCGGTCGGTTTTCAGGGACCTACGAGCAGTACTTC
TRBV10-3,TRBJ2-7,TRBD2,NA,CAISEGGVGEQYF,TGTGCCATCAGTGAGGGGGGGGTTGGCGAGCAGTACTTC
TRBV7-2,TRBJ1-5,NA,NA,CASSAVFNQPQHF,TGTGCCAGCAGCGCGGTCTTCAATCAGCCCCAGCATTTT
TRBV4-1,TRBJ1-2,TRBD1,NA,CASSQVSGQGGNYGYTF,TGCGCCAGCAGCCAAGTATCCGGACAGGGGGGAAACTATGGCTACACCTTC
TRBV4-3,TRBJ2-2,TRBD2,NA,CASSQGTRLAGGSTGELFF,TGCGCCAGCAGCCAAGGGACAAGACTAGCGGGGGGGTCGACCGGGGAGCTGTTTTTT
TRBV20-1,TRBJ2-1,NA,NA,CSASRAGEQFF,TGCAGTGCTAGTAGGGCGGGTGAGCAGTTCTTC
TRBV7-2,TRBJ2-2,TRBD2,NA,CASSKQYGGARVKGELFF,TGTGCCAGCAGCAAACAATACGGGGGGGCTAGGGTCAAGGGGGAGCTGTTTTTT
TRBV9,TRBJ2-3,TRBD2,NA,CASGAGGYTDTQYF,TGTGCCAGCGGGGCGGGGGGTTACACAGATACGCAGTATTTT
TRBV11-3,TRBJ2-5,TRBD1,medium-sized,CASSRDSQETQYF,TGTGCCAGCAGTCGGGACAGTCAAGAGACCCAGTACTTC
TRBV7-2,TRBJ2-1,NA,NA,CASSLVRTADEQFF,TGTGCCAGCAGCTTAGTGCGTACAGCCGATGAGCAGTTCTTC
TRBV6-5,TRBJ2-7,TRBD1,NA,CASSSPGTDYEQYF,TGTGCCAGCAGTTCACCCGGGACAGACTACGAGCAGTACTTC
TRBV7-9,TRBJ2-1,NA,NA,CASSQWAGPTGNEQFF,TGTGCCAGCAGCCAATGGGCGGGGCCCACCGGGAATGAGCAGTTCTTC
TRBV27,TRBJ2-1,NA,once,CASSRTIPTNEQFF,TGTGCCAGCAGTCGGACAATACCCACAAATGAGCAGTTCTTC
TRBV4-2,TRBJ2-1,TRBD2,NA,CASSQELAGGYNEQFF,TGTGCCAGCAGCCAAGAACTAGCGGGGGGATACAATGAGCAGTTCTTC
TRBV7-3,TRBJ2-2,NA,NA,CASSTPLGGNTGELFF,TGTGCCAGCAGCACACCCTTAGGAGGGAACACCGGGGAGCTGTTTTTT
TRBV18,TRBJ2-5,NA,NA,CASSRGGQETQYF,TGTGCCAGCTCAAGGGGGGGTCAAGAGACCCAGTACTTC
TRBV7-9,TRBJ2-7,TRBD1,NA,CAGGQATYEQYF,TGTGCCGGGGGACAGGCGACTTACGAGCAGTACTTC
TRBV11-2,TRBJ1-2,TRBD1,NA,CASSEDRGYSYGYTF,TGTGCCAGCAGCGAAGACAGGGGATACAGCTATGGCTACACCTTC
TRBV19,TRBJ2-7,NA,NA,CASWGGASYEQYF,TGTGCCAGTTGGGGCGGGGCTTCCTACGAGCAGTACTTC
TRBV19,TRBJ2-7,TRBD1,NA,CASSNKGQGTYEQYF,TGTGCCAGTAGTAATAAGGGACAGGGAACCTACGAGCAGTACTTC
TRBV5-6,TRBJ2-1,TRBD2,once,CASSFGRGGLNEQFF,TGTGCCAGCAGCTTTGGGCGGGGGGGCCTAAATGAGCAGTTCTTC
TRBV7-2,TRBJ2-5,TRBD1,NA,CATARDRGNQETQYF,TGTGCCACCGCTCGGGACAGGGGTAACCAAGAGACCCAGTACTTC
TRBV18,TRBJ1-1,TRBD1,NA,CASSPGTDLNTEAFF,TGTGCCAGCTCACCTGGGACAGATTTGAACACTGAAGCTTTCTTT
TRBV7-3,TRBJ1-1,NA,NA,CASSFAGGRTRTEAFF,TGTGCCAGCAGCTTCGCGGGAGGGAGGACGAGGACTGAAGCTTTCTTT
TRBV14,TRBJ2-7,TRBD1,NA,CASSLLLGQGGNEQYF,TGTGCCAGCAGTCTCCTTTTGGGACAGGGTGGCAACGAGCAGTACTTC